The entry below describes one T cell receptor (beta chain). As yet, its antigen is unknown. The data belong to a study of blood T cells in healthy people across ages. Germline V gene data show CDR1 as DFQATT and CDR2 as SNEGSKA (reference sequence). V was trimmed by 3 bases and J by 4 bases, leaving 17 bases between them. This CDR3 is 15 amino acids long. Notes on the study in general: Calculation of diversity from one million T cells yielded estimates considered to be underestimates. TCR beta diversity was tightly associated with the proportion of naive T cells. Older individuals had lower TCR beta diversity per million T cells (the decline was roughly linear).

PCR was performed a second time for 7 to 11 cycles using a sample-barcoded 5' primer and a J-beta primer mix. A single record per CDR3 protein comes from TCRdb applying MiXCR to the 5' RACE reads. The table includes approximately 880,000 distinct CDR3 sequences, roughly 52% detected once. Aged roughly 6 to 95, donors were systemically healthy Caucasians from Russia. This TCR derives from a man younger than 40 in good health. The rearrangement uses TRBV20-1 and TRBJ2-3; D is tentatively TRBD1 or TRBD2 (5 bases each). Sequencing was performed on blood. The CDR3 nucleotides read TGCAGTGCTAGTGGGACGGCCCTGGTCTCAGATACGCAGTATTTT. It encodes CSASGTALVSDTQYF.